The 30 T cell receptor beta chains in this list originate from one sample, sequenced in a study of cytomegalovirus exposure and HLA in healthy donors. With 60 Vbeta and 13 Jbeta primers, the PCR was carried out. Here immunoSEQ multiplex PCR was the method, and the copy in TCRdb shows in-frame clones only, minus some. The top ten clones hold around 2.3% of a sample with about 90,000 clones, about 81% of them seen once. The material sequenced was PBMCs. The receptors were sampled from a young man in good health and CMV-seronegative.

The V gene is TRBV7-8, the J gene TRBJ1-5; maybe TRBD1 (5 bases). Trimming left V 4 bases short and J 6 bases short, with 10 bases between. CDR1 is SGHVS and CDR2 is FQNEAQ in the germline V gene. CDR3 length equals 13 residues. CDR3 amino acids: CASSSRRGQPQHF. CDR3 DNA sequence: TGTGCCAGCAGCTCGAGGAGGGGTCAGCCCCAGCATTTT.

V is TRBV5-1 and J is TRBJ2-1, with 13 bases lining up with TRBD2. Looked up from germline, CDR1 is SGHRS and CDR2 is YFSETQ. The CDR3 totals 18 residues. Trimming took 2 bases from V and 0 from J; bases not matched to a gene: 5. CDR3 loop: CASSFGTSGNSSYNEQFF. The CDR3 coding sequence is TGCGCCAGCAGCTTCGGGACTAGCGGGAATAGCTCCTACAATGAGCAGTTCTTC.

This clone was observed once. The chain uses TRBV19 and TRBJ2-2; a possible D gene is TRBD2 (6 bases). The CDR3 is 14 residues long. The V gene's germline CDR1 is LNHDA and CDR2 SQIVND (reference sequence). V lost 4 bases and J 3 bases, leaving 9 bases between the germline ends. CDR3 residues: CASSSPGDTGELFF. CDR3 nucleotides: TGTGCCAGTAGTAGTCCGGGAGACACCGGGGAGCTGTTTTTT.

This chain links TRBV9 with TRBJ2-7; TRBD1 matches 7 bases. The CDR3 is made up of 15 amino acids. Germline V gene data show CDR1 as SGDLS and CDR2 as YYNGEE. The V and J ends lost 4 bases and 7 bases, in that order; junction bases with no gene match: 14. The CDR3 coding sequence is TGTGCCAGCAGCCGAGGACCTGACAGGGTTTCGGAGCAGTACTTC. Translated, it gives CASSRGPDRVSEQYF.

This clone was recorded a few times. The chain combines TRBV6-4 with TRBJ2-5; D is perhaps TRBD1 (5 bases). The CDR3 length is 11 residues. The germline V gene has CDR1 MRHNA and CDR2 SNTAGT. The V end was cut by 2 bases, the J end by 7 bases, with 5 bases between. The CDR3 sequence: CASSDGATQYF. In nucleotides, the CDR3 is TGTGCCAGCAGTGACGGGGCGACCCAGTACTTC.

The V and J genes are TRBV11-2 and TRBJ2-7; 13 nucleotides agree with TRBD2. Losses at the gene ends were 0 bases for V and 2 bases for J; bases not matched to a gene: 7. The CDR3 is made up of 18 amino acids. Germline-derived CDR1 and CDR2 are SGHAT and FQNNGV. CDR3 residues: CASSLDGLGTSGTYEQYF. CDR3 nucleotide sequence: TGTGCCAGCAGCTTAGATGGGCTAGGGACTAGCGGGACCTACGAGCAGTACTTC.

The CDR3 loop reads CAISVGRTGGYEQYF. The CDR3 DNA follows: TGTGCCATCAGTGTAGGACGTACGGGAGGATACGAGCAGTACTTC. The chain carries TRBV10-3 and TRBJ2-5, with 7 bases aligning to TRBD2. The assigned J gene may be wrong: the sequence end matches TRBJ2-7 better. Germline CDR1 and CDR2: ENHRY and SYGVKD. This CDR3 spans 15 amino acids.

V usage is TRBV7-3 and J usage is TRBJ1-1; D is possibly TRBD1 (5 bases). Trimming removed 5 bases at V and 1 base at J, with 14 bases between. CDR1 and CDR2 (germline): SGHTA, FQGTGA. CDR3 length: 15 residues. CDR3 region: CASSQGPGRNTEAFF. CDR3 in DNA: TGTGCCAGCAGCCAGGGCCCCGGTAGGAACACTGAAGCTTTCTTT.

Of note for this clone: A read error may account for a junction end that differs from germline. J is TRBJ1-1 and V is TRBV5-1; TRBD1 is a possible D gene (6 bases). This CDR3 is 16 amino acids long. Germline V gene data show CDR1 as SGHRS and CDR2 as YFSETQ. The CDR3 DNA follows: TGCGCCGGCAGCCCTCAGACAGGCCTACTTAACACTGAAGCTTTCTTT. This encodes CAGSPQTGLLNTEAFF.

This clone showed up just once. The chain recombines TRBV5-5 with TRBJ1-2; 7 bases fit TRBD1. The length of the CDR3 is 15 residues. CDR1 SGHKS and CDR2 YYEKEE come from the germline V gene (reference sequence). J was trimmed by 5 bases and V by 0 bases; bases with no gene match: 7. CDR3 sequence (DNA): TGTGCCAGCAGCTTGGAGGCAGGGGGTAATTATGGCTACACCTTC. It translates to CASSLEAGGNYGYTF.

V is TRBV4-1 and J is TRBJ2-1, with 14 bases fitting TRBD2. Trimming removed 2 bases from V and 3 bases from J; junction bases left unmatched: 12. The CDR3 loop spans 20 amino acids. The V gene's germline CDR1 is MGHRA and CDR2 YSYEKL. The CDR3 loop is CASSQMVGLAGELDYNEQFF. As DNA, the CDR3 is TGCGCCAGCAGCCAAATGGTGGGACTAGCGGGGGAATTGGACTACAATGAGCAGTTCTTC.

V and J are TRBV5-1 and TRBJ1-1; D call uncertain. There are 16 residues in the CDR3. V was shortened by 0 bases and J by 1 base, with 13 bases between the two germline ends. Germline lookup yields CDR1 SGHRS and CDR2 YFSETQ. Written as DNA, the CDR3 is TGCGCCAGCAGCTTGGTGTCCCGGCGGGAGAACACTGAAGCTTTCTTT. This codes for CASSLVSRRENTEAFF.

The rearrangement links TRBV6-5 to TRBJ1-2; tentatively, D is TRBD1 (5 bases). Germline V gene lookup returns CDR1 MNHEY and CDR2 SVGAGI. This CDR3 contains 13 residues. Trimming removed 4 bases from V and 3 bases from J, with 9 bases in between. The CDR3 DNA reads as TGTGCCAGCAGTTCGACAGACTACTATGGCTACACCTTC. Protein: CASSSTDYYGYTF.

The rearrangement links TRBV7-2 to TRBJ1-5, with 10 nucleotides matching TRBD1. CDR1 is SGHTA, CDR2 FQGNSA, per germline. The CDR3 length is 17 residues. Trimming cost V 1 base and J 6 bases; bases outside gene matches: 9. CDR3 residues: CASSLGWTGGTVQPQHF. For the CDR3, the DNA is TGTGCCAGCAGCTTAGGGTGGACAGGGGGTACCGTTCAGCCCCAGCATTTT.

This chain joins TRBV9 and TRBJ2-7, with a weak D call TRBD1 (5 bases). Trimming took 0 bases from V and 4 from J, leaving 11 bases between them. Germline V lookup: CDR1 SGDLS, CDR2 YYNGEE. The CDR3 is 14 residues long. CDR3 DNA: TGTGCCAGCAGCGTAGCCGCCAGGGAATACGAGCAGTACTTC. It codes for CASSVAAREYEQYF.

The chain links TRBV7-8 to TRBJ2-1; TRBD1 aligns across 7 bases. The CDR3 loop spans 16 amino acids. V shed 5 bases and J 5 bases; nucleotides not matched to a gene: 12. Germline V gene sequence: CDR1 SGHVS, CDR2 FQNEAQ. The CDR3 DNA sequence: TGTGCCAGCAGCCATCACAGACAGGGTTTCGACAATGAGCAGTTCTTC. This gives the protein CASSHHRQGFDNEQFF.

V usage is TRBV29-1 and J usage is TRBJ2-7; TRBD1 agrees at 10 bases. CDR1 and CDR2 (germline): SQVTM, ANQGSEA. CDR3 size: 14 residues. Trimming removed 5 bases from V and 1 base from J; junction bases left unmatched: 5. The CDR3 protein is CSVFDRGLSYEQYF. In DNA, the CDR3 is TGCAGCGTTTTTGACAGGGGGCTTTCCTACGAGCAGTACTTC.

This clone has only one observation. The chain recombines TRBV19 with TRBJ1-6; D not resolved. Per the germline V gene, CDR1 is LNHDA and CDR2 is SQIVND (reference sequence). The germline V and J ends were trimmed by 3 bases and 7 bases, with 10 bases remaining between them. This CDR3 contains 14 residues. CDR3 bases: TGTGCCAGTAGTATCGGAGTGAAAAATTCACCCCTCCACTTT. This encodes CASSIGVKNSPLHF.

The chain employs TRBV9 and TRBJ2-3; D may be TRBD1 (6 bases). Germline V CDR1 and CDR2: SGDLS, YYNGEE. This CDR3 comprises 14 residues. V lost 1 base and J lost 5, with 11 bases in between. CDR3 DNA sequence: TGTGCCAGCAGCGTATCAGGGGCCGGAGATACGCAGTATTTT. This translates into CASSVSGAGDTQYF.

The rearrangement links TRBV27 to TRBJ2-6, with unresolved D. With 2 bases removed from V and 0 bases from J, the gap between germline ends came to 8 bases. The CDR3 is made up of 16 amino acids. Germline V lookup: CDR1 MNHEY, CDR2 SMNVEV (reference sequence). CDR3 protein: CASSLGAGSGANVLTF. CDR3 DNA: TGTGCCAGCAGTTTAGGAGCCGGCTCTGGGGCCAACGTCCTGACTTTC.

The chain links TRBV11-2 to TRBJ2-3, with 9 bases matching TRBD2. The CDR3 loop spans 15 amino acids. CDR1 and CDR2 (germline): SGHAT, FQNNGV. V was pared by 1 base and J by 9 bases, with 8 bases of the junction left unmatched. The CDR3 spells CASSLGASGTITQYF. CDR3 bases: TGTGCCAGCAGCTTAGGGGCTAGCGGGACAATAACGCAGTATTTT.

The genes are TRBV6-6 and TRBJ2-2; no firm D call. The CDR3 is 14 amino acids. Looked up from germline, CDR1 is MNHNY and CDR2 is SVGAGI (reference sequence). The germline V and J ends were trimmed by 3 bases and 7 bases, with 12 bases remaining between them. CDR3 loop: CASSYIPGFGELFF. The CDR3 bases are TGTGCCAGCAGTTATATCCCAGGTTTCGGGGAGCTGTTTTTT.

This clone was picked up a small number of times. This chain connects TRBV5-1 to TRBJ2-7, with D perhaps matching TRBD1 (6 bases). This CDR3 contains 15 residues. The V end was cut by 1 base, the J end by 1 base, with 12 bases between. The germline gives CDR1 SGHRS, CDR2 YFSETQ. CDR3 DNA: TGCGCCAGCAGCTTGTTCGGGACACCGTCCTACGAGCAGTACTTC. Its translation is CASSLFGTPSYEQYF.

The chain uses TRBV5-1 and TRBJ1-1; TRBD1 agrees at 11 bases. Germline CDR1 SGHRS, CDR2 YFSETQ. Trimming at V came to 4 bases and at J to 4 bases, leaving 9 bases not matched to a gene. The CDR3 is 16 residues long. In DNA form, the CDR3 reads TGCGCCAGCAGCCCACGGACAGGGGGCAGGAGCACTGAAGCTTTCTTT. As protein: CASSPRTGGRSTEAFF.

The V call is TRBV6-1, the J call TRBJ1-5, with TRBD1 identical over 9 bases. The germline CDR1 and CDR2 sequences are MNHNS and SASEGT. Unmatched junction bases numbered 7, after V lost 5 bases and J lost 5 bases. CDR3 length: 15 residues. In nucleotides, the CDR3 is TGTGCCAGCAGTACCGACGGGACAGGGTATCAGCCCCAGCATTTT. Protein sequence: CASSTDGTGYQPQHF.

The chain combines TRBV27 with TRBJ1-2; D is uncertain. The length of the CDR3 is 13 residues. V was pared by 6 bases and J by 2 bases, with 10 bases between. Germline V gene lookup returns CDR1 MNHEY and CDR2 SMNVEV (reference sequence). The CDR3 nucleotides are TGTGCCAGCAGCCGTGGGCCGAACTATGGCTACACCTTC. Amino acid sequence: CASSRGPNYGYTF.

This CDR3 reads CASSPGGGINSYEQYF. Written as DNA, the CDR3 is TGTGCCAGCAGCCCCGGGGGAGGGATCAACTCCTACGAGCAGTACTTC. This chain connects TRBV7-9 to TRBJ2-7; 7 nucleotides line up with TRBD2. The CDR3 covers 16 residues. Germline V gene data show CDR1 as SEHNR and CDR2 as FQNEAQ (reference sequence). V was clipped by 5 bases and J by 0 bases; unmatched bases: 10. Based on the CDR3 plus reference TRBV7-9 and TRBJ2-7, the full variable domain is DTGVSQNPRHKITKRGQNVTFRCDPISEHNRLYWYRQTLGQGPEFLTYFQNEAQLEKSRLLSDRFSAERPKGSFSTLEIQRTEQGDSAMYLCASSPGGGINSYEQYFGPGTRLTVT.

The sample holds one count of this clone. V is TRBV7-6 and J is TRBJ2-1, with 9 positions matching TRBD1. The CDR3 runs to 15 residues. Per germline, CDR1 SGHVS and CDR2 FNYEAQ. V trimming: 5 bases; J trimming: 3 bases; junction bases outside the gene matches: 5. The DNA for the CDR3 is TGTGCCAGCAGCCCCGGACAGGGGAACTACAATGAGCAGTTCTTC. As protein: CASSPGQGNYNEQFF.

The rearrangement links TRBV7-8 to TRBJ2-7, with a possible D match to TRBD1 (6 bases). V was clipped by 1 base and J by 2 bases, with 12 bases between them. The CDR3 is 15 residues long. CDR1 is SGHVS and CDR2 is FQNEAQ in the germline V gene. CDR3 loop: CASSLVAGVPYEQYF. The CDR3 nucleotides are TGTGCCAGCAGCTTAGTCGCAGGGGTCCCCTACGAGCAGTACTTC.

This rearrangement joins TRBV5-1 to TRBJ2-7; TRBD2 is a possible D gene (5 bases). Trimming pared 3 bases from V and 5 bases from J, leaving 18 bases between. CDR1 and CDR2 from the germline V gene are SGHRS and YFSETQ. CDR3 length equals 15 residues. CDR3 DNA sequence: TGCGCCAGCAGCTCGGGGTTCCAGGTCTCGGACGAGCAGTACTTC. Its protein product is CASSSGFQVSDEQYF. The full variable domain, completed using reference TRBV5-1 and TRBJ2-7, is KAGVTQTPRYLIKTRGQQVTLSCSPISGHRSVSWYQQTPGQGLQFLFEYFSETQRNKGNFPGRFSGRQFSNSRSEMNVSTLELGDSALYLCASSSGFQVSDEQYFGPGTRLTVT.